The 19 T cell receptor beta chains below come from one sample, sequenced in a study of somatic mutations in cytotoxic T cells in rheumatoid arthritis. Clones were read by immunoSEQ multiplex PCR, and TCRdb kept only the in-frame ones, dropping some. The sample has roughly 20,000 clones, approximately 71% seen once. Sequencing was done on a sample of CD8+ T cells sorted from blood. Receptors originate from an adult with rheumatoid arthritis.

CDR3 nucleotides: TGTGCCAGCAGCTGGGGGACGGGGAACACTGAAGCTTTCTTT. Amino acid sequence: CASSWGTGNTEAFF. The chain joins TRBV5-6 to TRBJ1-1; tentatively, D is TRBD1 (5 bases). In germline, CDR1 is SGHDT, CDR2 YYEEEE. With 3 bases removed from V and 1 base from J, the gap between germline ends came to 10 bases. There are 14 residues in the CDR3.

The sample holds a few counts of this clone. The rearrangement links TRBV28 to TRBJ2-1; D possibly corresponds to TRBD1 (6 bases). CDR3 length: 15 amino acids. Per the germline V gene, CDR1 is MDHEN and CDR2 is SYDVKM. V was cut by 2 bases and J by 2 bases, with 10 bases left in between. The CDR3 coding sequence is TGTGCCAGCAGTTTACTGGACAGCACCTACAATGAGCAGTTCTTC. Protein product: CASSLLDSTYNEQFF.

This chain uses TRBV5-6 with TRBJ1-1, with D possibly TRBD1 on 6 matching bases. The CDR3 spans 13 residues. Trimming left V 4 bases short and J 6 bases short, with 13 bases between. Germline CDR1 is SGHDT and CDR2 is YYEEEE. The CDR3 region is CASSDGTFPEAFF. CDR3 nucleotides: TGTGCCAGCAGCGACGGGACATTCCCTGAAGCTTTCTTT.

The chain links TRBV11-3 to TRBJ2-1, with D possibly being TRBD2 (7 bases). Between the trimmed V and J ends, which lost 5 bases and 7 bases, there was a span of 24 bases. Germline V gene data show CDR1 as SGHNT and CDR2 as YENEEA. The CDR3 is made up of 17 amino acids. This CDR3 reads CASSPAQVGGRWNEQFF. The CDR3 nucleotides read TGTGCCAGCAGCCCAGCCCAAGTCGGGGGGCGGTGGAATGAGCAGTTCTTC. Full variable domain (rest looked up from reference TRBV11-3 and TRBJ2-1): EAGVVQSPRYKIIEKKQPVAFWCNPISGHNTLYWYLQNLGQGPELLIRYENEEAVDDSQLPKDRFSAERLKGVDSTLKIQPAELGDSAVYLCASSPAQVGGRWNEQFFGPGTRLTVL.

The chain carries TRBV5-4 and TRBJ1-2; a possible D gene is TRBD1 (5 bases). The CDR3 covers 14 residues. Trimming pared 4 bases from V and 3 bases from J, leaving 13 bases between. CDR1 SGHNT and CDR2 YYREEE come from the germline V gene (reference sequence). The CDR3 sequence is CASSVEGGDYGYTF. The DNA for the CDR3 is TGTGCCAGCAGCGTAGAGGGAGGGGACTATGGCTACACCTTC.

This chain links TRBV7-2 with TRBJ2-7; 10 bases fit TRBD1. V gave up 5 bases and J gave up 5 bases; unmatched junction bases: 3. From germline, CDR1 is SGHTA and CDR2 FQGNSA. The CDR3 is 13 residues long. The CDR3 spells CASSQTGGNEQYF. For the CDR3, the DNA is TGTGCCAGCAGCCAGACAGGGGGCAACGAGCAGTACTTC.

The chain carries TRBV7-9 and TRBJ2-1; tentative D call: TRBD2 (5 bases). The CDR3 has 12 residues. V was pared by 5 bases and J by 9 bases, with 11 bases between. Germline loops: CDR1 SEHNR, CDR2 FQNEAQ (reference sequence). The CDR3 sequence is CASSGSVLEQFF. CDR3 sequence (DNA): TGTGCCAGCAGCGGTAGCGTTCTTGAGCAGTTCTTC.

This rearrangement joins TRBV27 to TRBJ2-1; 10 nucleotides match TRBD1. From germline, CDR1 is MNHEY and CDR2 SMNVEV (reference sequence). CDR3 length: 14 amino acids. J was trimmed by 5 bases and V by 6 bases; bases with no gene match: 4. The CDR3 nucleotides read TGTGCCAGCAGCGACAGGGGGCTCCACAATGAGCAGTTCTTC. The encoded protein is CASSDRGLHNEQFF.

This chain links TRBV27 with TRBJ2-5; 9 positions agree with TRBD2. Per the germline V gene, CDR1 is MNHEY and CDR2 is SMNVEV (reference sequence). After removal of 2 bases from V and 1 base from J, the junction contained 8 bases not matched to a gene. The CDR3 covers 17 residues. CDR3 sequence reads: CASSLSLYSGGQETQYF. CDR3 DNA: TGTGCCAGCAGTTTAAGCTTATATAGCGGGGGCCAAGAGACCCAGTACTTC.

The genes are TRBV1 and TRBJ1-2; the table gives TRBD1 as D, unverified against the DNA. TRBV1 is assigned pseudogene status. The CDR3 contains 12 residues. In DNA, the CDR3 is TGCACCAGCAGCCAACAGGACTATGGCTACACCTTC. This gives the protein CTSSQQDYGYTF.

The gene calls are TRBV5-1 and TRBJ1-5, with D perhaps matching TRBD1 (5 bases). V dropped 4 bases and J dropped 3 bases, with 14 bases sitting between them. This CDR3 has 15 amino acids. CDR1 is SGHRS, CDR2 YFSETQ, per germline. CDR3 in DNA: TGCGCCAGCAGCCCATGGTCGGGGGACAATCAGCCCCAGCATTTT. Encoded protein: CASSPWSGDNQPQHF.

This clone was detected only once. The chain is built from TRBV19 and TRBJ1-1; no reliable D call. Germline V CDR1 and CDR2: LNHDA, SQIVND (reference sequence). The V end was cut by 7 bases, the J end by 6 bases, with 21 bases between. The CDR3 extends over 15 amino acids. The CDR3 DNA sequence: TGTGCCAGTAAGCTTGGGCCGGACTCTGGGGCTGAAGCTTTCTTT. It translates to CASKLGPDSGAEAFF.

The sample holds one count of this clone. The V and J genes are TRBV11-2 and TRBJ2-3; TRBD2 is a possible D gene (5 bases). V shed 1 base and J shed 0 bases, with 8 bases lying between them. Per the germline V gene, CDR1 is SGHAT and CDR2 is FQNNGV. This CDR3 comprises 15 residues. The CDR3 region is CASSLVEASTDTQYF. The CDR3 coding sequence is TGTGCCAGCAGCTTAGTGGAGGCAAGCACAGATACGCAGTATTTT.

The chain has TRBV4-1 and TRBJ1-2; tentative D call: TRBD1 (6 bases). From germline, CDR1 is MGHRA and CDR2 YSYEKL. This CDR3 is built from 15 residues. The germline V and J ends were trimmed by 0 bases and 4 bases, with 12 bases remaining between them. DNA of the CDR3: TGCGCCAGCAGCCAAGATGGATCAGGGGCCTATGGCTACACCTTC. Translation: CASSQDGSGAYGYTF.

In this sample, this clone turned up once. The gene calls are TRBV15 and TRBJ2-5; 10 positions agree with TRBD1. The DNA end lines up better with TRBJ2-7; the J call may be wrong. CDR1 is LNHNV, CDR2 YYDKDF, per germline (reference sequence). The CDR3 sequence is 17 residues long. In DNA, the CDR3 is TGTGCCACCAGCAGAGGTTGGACGGGACAGGGGCTGTACGAGCAGTACTTC. Protein sequence: CATSRGWTGQGLYEQYF.

The chain uses TRBV13 and TRBJ2-7; D gene uncertain. This CDR3 is 12 amino acids long. The germline V and J ends were trimmed by 5 bases and 5 bases, with 10 bases remaining between them. CDR1 is PRHDT and CDR2 is FYEKMQ in the germline V gene (reference sequence). The CDR3 DNA sequence: TGTGCCAGCAGCCCTCGATCTCACGAGCAGTACTTC. Translated: CASSPRSHEQYF. Filled out from reference TRBV13 and TRBJ2-7, the complete variable domain reads AAGVIQSPRHLIKEKRETATLKCYPIPRHDTVYWYQQGPGQDPQFLISFYEKMQSDKGSIPDRFSAQQFSDYHSELNMSSLELGDSALYFCASSPRSHEQYFGPGTRLTVT.

This chain uses TRBV19 with TRBJ2-1; 11 bases match TRBD1. The ends lost 7 bases at V and 8 bases at J; junction bases unmatched: 10. The germline V gene has CDR1 LNHDA and CDR2 SQIVND (reference sequence). The CDR3 extends over 15 amino acids. The CDR3 coding sequence is TGTGCCAGTATCTCCCCGGGACAGGGGGAGGATGAGCAGTTCTTC. Translation gives CASISPGQGEDEQFF.

The chain carries TRBV6-5 and TRBJ1-2; TRBD1 matches 8 bases. The CDR3 runs to 14 residues. The germline V gene has CDR1 MNHEY and CDR2 SVGAGI. Trimming cost V 3 bases and J 8 bases; bases outside gene matches: 8. The DNA of the CDR3 is TGTGCCAGCAGTTATACGGACAGGGATGACGGCTACACCTTC. Its protein is CASSYTDRDDGYTF.

The chain uses TRBV5-4 and TRBJ1-1; TRBD1 matches at 7 bases. The junction had 8 bases not matched to a gene; V was cut back by 3 bases and J by 3 bases. CDR3 length: 15 residues. CDR1 is SGHNT and CDR2 is YYREEE in the germline V gene (reference sequence). The CDR3 bases are TGTGCCAGCAGCTCCTGGACAGGACGTTACACTGAAGCTTTCTTT. Its translation is CASSSWTGRYTEAFF. The variable domain in full, completed from reference TRBV5-4 and TRBJ1-1, reads ETGVTQSPTHLIKTRGQQVTLRCSSQSGHNTVSWYQQALGQGPQFIFQYYREEENGRGNFPPRFSGLQFPNYSSELNVNALELDDSALYLCASSSWTGRYTEAFFGQGTRLTVV.